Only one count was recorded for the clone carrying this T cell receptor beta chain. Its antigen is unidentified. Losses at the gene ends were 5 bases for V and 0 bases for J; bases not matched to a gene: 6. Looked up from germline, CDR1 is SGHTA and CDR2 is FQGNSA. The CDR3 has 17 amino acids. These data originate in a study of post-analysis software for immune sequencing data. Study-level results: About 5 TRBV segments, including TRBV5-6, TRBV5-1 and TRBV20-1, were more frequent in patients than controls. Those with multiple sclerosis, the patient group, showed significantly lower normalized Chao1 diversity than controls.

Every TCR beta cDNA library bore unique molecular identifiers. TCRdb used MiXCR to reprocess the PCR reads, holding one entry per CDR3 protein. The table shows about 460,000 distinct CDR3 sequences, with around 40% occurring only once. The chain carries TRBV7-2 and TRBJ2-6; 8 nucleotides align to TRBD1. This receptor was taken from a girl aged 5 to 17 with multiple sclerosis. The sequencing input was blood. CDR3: CASSVGQGFSGANVLTF. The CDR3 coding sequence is TGTGCCAGCAGCGTTGGACAGGGCTTCTCTGGGGCCAACGTCCTGACTTTC.